The 31 T cell receptor beta chains below come from one sample, sequenced in a study of cytotoxic CD8 clonotypes in ibrutinib-treated CLL. TCRdb's copy holds only in-frame clones and misses some; the assay was immunoSEQ multiplex PCR. This table holds roughly 200,000 clones, 55% to 85% found once. Source: PBMCs, taken after 24 months of ibrutinib treatment. The receptors come from a human donor with chronic lymphocytic leukemia.

The chain is built from TRBV30 and TRBJ1-4; tentatively, D is TRBD1 (5 bases). The CDR3 spans 15 residues. The V end lost 8 bases, the J end lost 6 bases, and 22 bases lay between the germline ends. Per germline, CDR1 GTSNPN and CDR2 SVGIG (reference sequence). The CDR3 is CALRGGSQGDEKLFF. The CDR3, as DNA: TGTGCCCTTAGGGGAGGGTCCCAAGGCGATGAAAAACTGTTTTTT.

CDR3 in amino acids: CASSFRQSYEQYF. CDR3 sequence (DNA): TGTGCCAGCAGCTTCAGACAGTCCTACGAGCAGTACTTC. This chain links TRBV7-2 with TRBJ2-7, with D possibly matching TRBD1 (5 bases). The CDR3 consists of 13 residues. Trimming stripped 3 bases from V and 1 base from J, with 7 bases between. Germline assignment: CDR1 SGHTA and CDR2 FQGNSA.

This chain uses TRBV7-8 with TRBJ2-7; 9 bases map to TRBD1. With 5 bases clipped from V and 5 bases from J, the junction kept 7 bases outside the gene matches. The CDR3 covers 14 residues. CDR1 is SGHVS, CDR2 FQNEAQ, per germline. This CDR3 reads CASSPGTGFHEQYF. The CDR3 coding sequence is TGTGCCAGCAGCCCCGGGACAGGGTTCCACGAGCAGTACTTC. Full variable domain (rest looked up from reference TRBV7-8 and TRBJ2-7): GAGVSQSPRYKVAKRGQDVALRCDPISGHVSLFWYQQALGQGPEFLTYFQNEAQLDKSGLPSDRFFAERPEGSVSTLKIQRTQQEDSAVYLCASSPGTGFHEQYFGPGTRLTVT.

J is TRBJ1-5 and V is TRBV2, with TRBD1 matching over 9 bases. The junction had 3 bases not matched to a gene; V was cut back by 9 bases and J by 6 bases. In germline, CDR1 is SNHLY, CDR2 FYNNEI. The CDR3 has 12 residues. CDR3 residues: CASTGGGQPQHF. In DNA form, the CDR3 reads TGTGCCAGTACAGGGGGCGGTCAGCCCCAGCATTTT.

The chain is built from TRBV6-5 and TRBJ1-2; D not resolved. Germline CDR1 and CDR2: MNHEY and SVGAGI. This CDR3 region has 13 residues. Trimming took 5 bases from V and 5 from J, leaving 12 bases between them. The CDR3 is CASSLRRHYGYTF. The CDR3 coding sequence is TGTGCCAGCAGTCTCCGCAGACATTATGGCTACACCTTC.

The table lists this clone with a few counts. The rearrangement uses TRBV18 and TRBJ2-3, with unresolved D. Per the germline V gene, CDR1 is KGHSH and CDR2 is LQKENI. The CDR3 totals 13 residues. The germline V and J ends were trimmed by 6 bases and 5 bases, with 12 bases remaining between them. The CDR3 is CASSRSDGDTQYF. DNA for the CDR3: TGTGCCAGCTCCCGATCAGACGGAGATACGCAGTATTTT.

The chain combines TRBV4-1 with TRBJ2-3, with a tentative D call TRBD2 (6 bases). Germline V CDR1 and CDR2: MGHRA, YSYEKL. CDR3 length equals 17 residues. The V gene lost 3 bases and the J gene lost 3 bases, with 19 bases spanning the gap. In DNA, the CDR3 is TGCGCCAGCAGCCACGCGTTTAGATCCCGGGGGACAGATACGCAGTATTTT. It encodes CASSHAFRSRGTDTQYF.

The chain joins TRBV5-1 to TRBJ2-5; D might be TRBD2 (6 bases). Trimming shortened V by 2 bases and J by 5 bases, and 13 bases separated the two germline ends. This CDR3 is 14 amino acids long. Looked up from germline, CDR1 is SGHRS and CDR2 is YFSETQ. DNA for the CDR3: TGCGCCAGCAGCTTTCGGGGGAGAGCTGAGACCCAGTACTTC. Amino acid sequence: CASSFRGRAETQYF.

V and J are TRBV18 and TRBJ2-7, with D perhaps TRBD2 (5 bases). CDR1 is KGHSH, CDR2 LQKENI, per germline. The CDR3 is made up of 15 amino acids. Between the trimmed V and J ends, which lost 4 bases and 3 bases, there was a span of 16 bases. CDR3 DNA: TGTGCCAGCTCACGGGGAGCGTCTTCCAACTACGAGCAGTACTTC. This translates into CASSRGASSNYEQYF.

This clone has only a few counts. This chain connects TRBV28 to TRBJ2-2, with D unresolved. The CDR3 runs to 13 residues. V was clipped by 8 bases and J by 3 bases, with 10 bases between them. From germline, CDR1 is MDHEN and CDR2 SYDVKM. The CDR3 region is CASGRPDTGELFF. The CDR3 DNA is TGTGCCAGCGGGCGGCCAGACACCGGGGAGCTGTTTTTT.

This clone came up once. J is TRBJ2-7 and V is TRBV27; D not certain. This CDR3 spans 15 amino acids. Germline V gives CDR1 MNHEY, CDR2 SMNVEV (reference sequence). V was cut by 7 bases and J by 2 bases, with 18 bases left in between. CDR3 loop: CASTPYPLPPYEQYF. DNA for the CDR3: TGTGCCAGCACCCCTTACCCACTACCACCCTACGAGCAGTACTTC.

The V and J genes are TRBV15 and TRBJ1-5; 9 bases agree with TRBD1. Germline V gives CDR1 LNHNV, CDR2 YYDKDF (reference sequence). The CDR3 is 15 amino acids. The ends lost 3 bases at V and 4 bases at J; junction bases unmatched: 4. The CDR3 here is CATSRTGGRNQPQHF. CDR3 nucleotide sequence: TGTGCCACCAGCAGGACAGGGGGTCGGAATCAGCCCCAGCATTTT.

The chain is built from TRBV9 and TRBJ1-1; perhaps TRBD1 as D (5 bases). Looked up from germline, CDR1 is SGDLS and CDR2 is YYNGEE. The V gene lost 0 bases and the J gene lost 4 bases, with 16 bases spanning the gap. The CDR3 sequence is 16 residues long. In DNA, the CDR3 is TGTGCCAGCAGCGTAGATCCCGGGGCAGGGACCACTGAAGCTTTCTTT. Residues: CASSVDPGAGTTEAFF.

The chain is built from TRBV28 and TRBJ2-7; TRBD2 agrees at 10 bases. The V gene's germline CDR1 is MDHEN and CDR2 SYDVKM. This CDR3 has 14 amino acids. Unmatched junction bases numbered 5, after V lost 5 bases and J lost 4 bases. The CDR3 DNA is TGTGCCAGCAGTCTAGCGGGAGAAAGTTACGAGCAGTACTTC. As protein: CASSLAGESYEQYF.

This chain links TRBV5-1 with TRBJ1-2; 11 nucleotides line up with TRBD1. CDR1 is SGHRS, CDR2 YFSETQ, per germline. The V gene end was trimmed by 1 base and the J gene end by 7 bases; junction bases not matched to a gene: 6. This CDR3 region has 15 residues. The chain's CDR3 is CASSLSGTGGPGYTF. In DNA, the CDR3 is TGCGCCAGCAGCTTGTCCGGGACAGGGGGTCCTGGCTACACCTTC.

This clone has only a few counts. The chain joins TRBV30 to TRBJ2-3; possible D gene TRBD1, 6 bases. V lost 2 bases, J lost 9 bases, and 15 bases lay in between. CDR3 length: 13 residues. Germline V lookup: CDR1 GTSNPN, CDR2 SVGIG (reference sequence). As DNA, the CDR3 is TGTGCCTGGAGTTCCCGGACAGTAGAGACGCAGTATTTT. It encodes CAWSSRTVETQYF.

This sequence joins TRBV5-1 and TRBJ2-7; tentatively, D is TRBD1 (6 bases). Germline values: CDR1 SGHRS, CDR2 YFSETQ. The V and J ends lost 4 bases and 3 bases respectively, with 14 bases between them. The CDR3 has 14 amino acids. CDR3 coding DNA: TGCGCCAGCAGCCCAAGGACAGTACTCTACGAGCAGTACTTC. Amino acids: CASSPRTVLYEQYF. The full variable domain, rest sourced from reference TRBV5-1 and TRBJ2-7, is KAGVTQTPRYLIKTRGQQVTLSCSPISGHRSVSWYQQTPGQGLQFLFEYFSETQRNKGNFPGRFSGRQFSNSRSEMNVSTLELGDSALYLCASSPRTVLYEQYFGPGTRLTVT.

This chain connects TRBV7-2 to TRBJ2-2; D call uncertain. Germline V CDR1 and CDR2: SGHTA, FQGNSA. Trimming removed 5 bases at V and 4 bases at J, with 14 bases between. This CDR3 is built from 15 residues. CDR3 protein: CASSPRAGGTGELFF. CDR3 bases: TGTGCCAGCAGCCCCCGAGCAGGTGGCACCGGGGAGCTGTTTTTT.

The chain joins TRBV27 to TRBJ1-2; D is uncertain. The V gene's germline CDR1 is MNHEY and CDR2 SMNVEV (reference sequence). V was trimmed by 0 bases and J by 5 bases, leaving 13 bases between them. The CDR3 covers 15 residues. The CDR3 sequence: CASSLSAGRSYGYTF. The DNA for the CDR3 is TGTGCCAGCAGTTTATCAGCCGGCAGATCATATGGCTACACCTTC.

The chain combines TRBV7-9 with TRBJ1-2; 7 bases line up with TRBD1. V was clipped by 3 bases and J by 5 bases; unmatched bases: 9. The CDR3 totals 15 residues. The V gene's germline CDR1 is SEHNR and CDR2 FQNEAQ (reference sequence). The chain's CDR3 is CASSFSRGRLYGYTF. CDR3 in DNA: TGTGCCAGCAGCTTCAGCAGGGGGAGACTTTATGGCTACACCTTC.

The V call is TRBV4-2, the J call TRBJ1-2; D remains unclear. Between the trimmed V and J ends, which lost 0 bases and 6 bases, there was a span of 11 bases. The CDR3 is 14 amino acids. Looked up from germline, CDR1 is LGHNA and CDR2 is YNFKEQ. The CDR3 loop reads CASSQDGAWDGYTF. DNA for the CDR3: TGTGCCAGCAGCCAAGATGGTGCGTGGGATGGCTACACCTTC.

This clone was found a few times. This chain uses TRBV6-1 with TRBJ2-1; 7 positions match TRBD2. The CDR3 runs to 15 residues. The germline V gene has CDR1 MNHNS and CDR2 SASEGT. V gave up 4 bases and J gave up 2 bases; unmatched junction bases: 5. The chain's CDR3 is CASSGVGRTYNEQFF. The CDR3 DNA is TGTGCCAGCAGTGGGGTCGGGAGGACCTACAATGAGCAGTTCTTC.

J is TRBJ2-7 and V is TRBV4-1, with TRBD2 matching over 12 bases. Germline-derived CDR1 and CDR2 are MGHRA and YSYEKL. Trimming took 4 bases from V and 3 from J; bases not matched to a gene: 7. CDR3 length equals 16 residues. The CDR3, as DNA: TGCGCCAGCAGCCCGCCTAGCGGGAGGGCCCACTACGAGCAGTACTTC. Its protein is CASSPPSGRAHYEQYF.

V gene TRBV4-2 combines with J gene TRBJ2-7; D is uncertain. This CDR3 comprises 14 residues. CDR1 is LGHNA, CDR2 YNFKEQ, per germline. The ends were cut back, 2 bases at V and 4 bases at J, with 12 bases in the middle. CDR3 bases: TGTGCCAGCAGCCAACCTGGCTTAGAGTACGAGCAGTACTTC. This codes for CASSQPGLEYEQYF.

This sequence joins TRBV5-1 and TRBJ2-3, with 9 bases lining up with TRBD2. The CDR3 spans 16 residues. V was pared by 1 base and J by 0 bases, with 3 bases of the junction left unmatched. CDR1 and CDR2 (germline): SGHRS, YFSETQ. The CDR3 nucleotides read TGCGCCAGCAGCTTGAGACTAGCGGAGAGCACAGATACGCAGTATTTT. Residues: CASSLRLAESTDTQYF.

The chain couples TRBV6-6 to TRBJ2-3; no definite D call. This CDR3 has 14 residues. Germline values: CDR1 MNHNY, CDR2 SVGAGI (reference sequence). With 4 bases removed from V and 3 bases from J, the gap between germline ends came to 11 bases. CDR3 in amino acids: CASSSSAWTDTQYF. Written as DNA, the CDR3 is TGTGCCAGCAGTTCTAGTGCCTGGACAGATACGCAGTATTTT.

CDR3 nucleotides: TGTGCCAGCTCACCATCAGCGGGAGCTTCCTACGAGCAGTACTTC. Protein: CASSPSAGASYEQYF. The V and J genes are TRBV18 and TRBJ2-7; 8 bases match TRBD2. This CDR3 spans 15 amino acids. Unmatched junction bases numbered 4, after V lost 2 bases and J lost 1 base. Per the germline V gene, CDR1 is KGHSH and CDR2 is LQKENI.

This chain connects TRBV5-6 to TRBJ2-2; D is uncertain. Per the germline V gene, CDR1 is SGHDT and CDR2 is YYEEEE. The CDR3 is made up of 14 amino acids. Between the trimmed V and J ends, which lost 1 base and 4 bases, there was a span of 8 bases. This chain's CDR3 is CASSLKRSTGELFF. The CDR3 DNA reads TGTGCCAGCAGCTTGAAGAGAAGCACCGGGGAGCTGTTTTTT.

This chain links TRBV29-1 with TRBJ2-7, with 9 bases matching TRBD2. The CDR3 is made up of 12 amino acids. J was trimmed by 6 bases and V by 6 bases; bases with no gene match: 6. Germline CDR1 and CDR2: SQVTM and ANQGSEA. The CDR3 DNA follows: TGCAGCGTACCGGGACTAGCATCCGAGCAGTACTTC. Its translation: CSVPGLASEQYF.

The chain has TRBV5-5 and TRBJ2-2; D possibly uses TRBD1 or TRBD2 (6 bases each). Germline V gene data show CDR1 as SGHKS and CDR2 as YYEKEE (reference sequence). The CDR3 has 15 amino acids. Trimming left V 2 bases short and J 4 bases short, with 12 bases between. CDR3 loop: CASSLRGAGTGELFF. CDR3 nucleotides: TGTGCCAGCAGCTTAAGGGGGGCAGGCACCGGGGAGCTGTTTTTT.

This chain joins TRBV9 and TRBJ2-2; the match to TRBD2 covers 8 bases. CDR3 size: 16 residues. Germline loops: CDR1 SGDLS, CDR2 YYNGEE. V lost 3 bases and J lost 7; bases outside the gene matches: 11. The chain's CDR3 is CASSGAGGEFIGELFF. The CDR3 DNA follows: TGTGCCAGCAGCGGGGCGGGAGGAGAGTTTATCGGGGAGCTGTTTTTT.